This T cell receptor (beta chain) appears in the sequencing data of a study of blood T cell repertoires in COVID-19. Data came from immunoSEQ multiplex PCR; TCRdb stores just in-frame clones and leaves some out. This sample carries hundreds of thousands of clones, around nine tenths of them seen once, and the ten largest clones take about a tenth. CDR3 length: 16 amino acids. The V and J ends lost 7 bases and 3 bases respectively, with 21 bases between them. Germline V gives CDR1 LNHDA, CDR2 SQIVND (reference sequence). The TCR comes from a woman aged 50 to 60 who had recovered from COVID-19. The chain combines TRBV19 with TRBJ1-2; D not resolved. The sample was PBMCs or T cells enriched from blood (not recorded which). In DNA form, the CDR3 reads TGTGCCAGTACCCCTCGTCAACGCGAGGCTGACTATGGCTACACCTTC. It encodes CASTPRQREADYGYTF.